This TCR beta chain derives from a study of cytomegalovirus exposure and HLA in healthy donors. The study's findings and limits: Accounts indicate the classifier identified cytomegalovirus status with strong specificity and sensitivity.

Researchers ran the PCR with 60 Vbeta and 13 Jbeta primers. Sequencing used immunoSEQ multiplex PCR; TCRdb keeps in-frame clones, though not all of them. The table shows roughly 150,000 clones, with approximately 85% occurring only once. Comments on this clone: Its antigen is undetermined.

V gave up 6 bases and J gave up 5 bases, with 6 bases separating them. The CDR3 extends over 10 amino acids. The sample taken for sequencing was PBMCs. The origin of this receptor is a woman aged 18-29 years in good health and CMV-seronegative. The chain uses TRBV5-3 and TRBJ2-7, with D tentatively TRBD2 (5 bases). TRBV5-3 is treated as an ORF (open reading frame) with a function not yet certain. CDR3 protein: CARIGDEQYF. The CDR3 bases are TGTGCCAGAATCGGGGACGAGCAGTACTTC.